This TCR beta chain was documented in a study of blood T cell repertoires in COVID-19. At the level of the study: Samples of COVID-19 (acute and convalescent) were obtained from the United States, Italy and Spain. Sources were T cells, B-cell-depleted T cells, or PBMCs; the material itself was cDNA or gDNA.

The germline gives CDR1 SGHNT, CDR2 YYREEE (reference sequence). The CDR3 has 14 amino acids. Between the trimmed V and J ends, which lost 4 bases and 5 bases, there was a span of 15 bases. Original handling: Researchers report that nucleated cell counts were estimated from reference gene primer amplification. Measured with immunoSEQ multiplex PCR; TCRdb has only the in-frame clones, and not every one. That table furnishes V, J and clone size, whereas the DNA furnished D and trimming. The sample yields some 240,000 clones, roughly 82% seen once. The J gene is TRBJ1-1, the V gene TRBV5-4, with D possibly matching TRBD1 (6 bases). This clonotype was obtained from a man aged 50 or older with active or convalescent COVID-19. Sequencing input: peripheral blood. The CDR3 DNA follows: TGTGCCAGCAGCCTAACAGGGTCAGGAACTGAAGCTTTCTTT. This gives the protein CASSLTGSGTEAFF.